The 5 T cell receptor beta chains below all came from one sample that was sequenced in a study of T cells after yellow fever vaccination. TCRdb re-analysed the 5' RACE reads in MiXCR, keeping a single row per CDR3 protein. Of about 580,000 distinct CDR3 sequences in the sample, less than 20% were seen once. Sample: PBMCs, taken 5 to 6 days after the first yellow fever vaccination. The receptors stem from a man younger than 35 who received the YFV17D yellow fever vaccine.

This clonotype has a handful of counts. This rearrangement joins TRBV4-3 to TRBJ2-3; 7 bases align to TRBD2. Germline CDR1 and CDR2: LGHNA and YSLEER. The CDR3 length is 15 residues. V dropped 4 bases and J dropped 2; count of bases not matched to a gene: 6. The CDR3 loop reads CASSRAGDPTDTQYF. DNA for the CDR3: TGCGCCAGCAGCCGCGCGGGGGACCCCACAGATACGCAGTATTTT.

This clonotype was seen a handful of times. The J gene is TRBJ2-7, the V gene TRBV30; 9 bases match TRBD2. Germline V gives CDR1 GTSNPN, CDR2 SVGIG (reference sequence). The CDR3 is 12 residues long. The V segment lost 3 bases and the J segment 6 bases; nucleotides outside the gene matches: 3. The CDR3 region is CAWRRGGSEQYF. Here the CDR3 DNA reads TGTGCCTGGAGGCGGGGGGGTAGCGAGCAGTACTTC.

This clonotype was recorded a few times. This chain connects TRBV5-6 to TRBJ1-5; tentative D call: TRBD1 (6 bases). Germline lookup yields CDR1 SGHDT and CDR2 YYEEEE. Between the trimmed V and J ends, which lost 3 bases and 10 bases, there was a span of 20 bases. CDR3 length equals 15 residues. This chain's CDR3 is CASSSSRGAGGPQHF. CDR3 nucleotides: TGTGCCAGCAGCTCGAGCAGGGGAGCGGGTGGACCCCAGCATTTT.

This clonotype was seen more than once but under ten times. The gene calls are TRBV29-1 and TRBJ1-2, with no clear D. The V end lost 4 bases, the J end lost 4 bases, and 13 bases lay between the germline ends. Germline V gene sequence: CDR1 SQVTM, CDR2 ANQGSEA. The CDR3 has 13 residues. The CDR3 sequence is CSVAKVDGYGYTF. CDR3 bases: TGCAGCGTTGCCAAGGTGGATGGCTATGGCTACACCTTC.

This sequence joins TRBV23-1 and TRBJ2-7, with a tentative D call TRBD2 (6 bases). TRBV23-1 falls under the ORF class, with uncertain function. This CDR3 contains 12 residues. The V gene lost 10 bases and the J gene lost 7 bases, with 17 bases spanning the gap. CDR3 nucleotide sequence: TGCGCCACGCAGGAACCTGGGGGGGAGCAGTACGTC. This sequence encodes CATQEPGGEQYV.